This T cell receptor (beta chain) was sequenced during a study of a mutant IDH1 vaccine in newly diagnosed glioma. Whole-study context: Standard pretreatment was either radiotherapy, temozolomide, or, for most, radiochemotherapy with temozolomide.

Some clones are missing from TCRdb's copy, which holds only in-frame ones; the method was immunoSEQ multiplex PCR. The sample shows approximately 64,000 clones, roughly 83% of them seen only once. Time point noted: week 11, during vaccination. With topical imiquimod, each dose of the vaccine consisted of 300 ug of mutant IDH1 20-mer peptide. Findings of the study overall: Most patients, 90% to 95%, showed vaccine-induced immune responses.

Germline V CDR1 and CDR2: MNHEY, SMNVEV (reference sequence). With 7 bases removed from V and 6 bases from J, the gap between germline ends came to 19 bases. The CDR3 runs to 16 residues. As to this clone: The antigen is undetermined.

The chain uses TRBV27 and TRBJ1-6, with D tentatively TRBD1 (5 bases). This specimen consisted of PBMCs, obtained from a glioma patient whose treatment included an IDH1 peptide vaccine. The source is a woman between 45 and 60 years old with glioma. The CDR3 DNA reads TGTGCCAGCACTCTGGATCGGGGCTCGGCTAATTCACCCCTCCACTTT. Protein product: CASTLDRGSANSPLHF.